This T cell receptor (beta chain) was captured in a study of response to subunit inactivated influenza vaccine. Study findings and constraints: Authors suggested seasonal influenza vaccinations each recruit few new T cells.

Using its own MiXCR run on the RT-PCR reads, TCRdb lists one record per CDR3 protein. The table lists hundreds of thousands of distinct CDR3 sequences, approximately 21% of them singletons. The CDR3 spans 15 residues. Germline V lookup: CDR1 SEHNR, CDR2 FQNEAQ (reference sequence). V shed 7 bases and J shed 7 bases, with 22 bases lying between them. A note on this clonotype: Its antigen is as yet unknown.

This receptor was obtained from a man aged 50-75 years who received an inactivated influenza vaccine. The chain joins TRBV7-9 to TRBJ1-2; the D gene is possibly TRBD1 (5 bases). The sample here was PBMCs from blood, taken about 19 months after vaccination. CDR3 loop: CASITGTPQAGGYTF. In DNA, the CDR3 is TGTGCCAGCATTACCGGGACCCCCCAGGCAGGTGGCTACACCTTC.